This T cell receptor beta chain was captured by sequencing in a study of response to subunit inactivated influenza vaccine. V was pared by 4 bases and J by 13 bases, with 14 bases between. There are 12 residues in the CDR3. TCRdb re-derived calls from the RT-PCR reads in MiXCR, one entry per CDR3 protein. The profile shows hundreds of thousands of distinct CDR3 sequences, about 11% of them singletons. There are a few counts of this clonotype. The same specimen was also included in a second study, on T cells expressing NK-cell markers. That study reports: The TCR beta cDNA came from 5'RACE template switching with UMIs. Most of the eight sequenced donors were classified as HCMV-seropositive, and one was classified as seronegative. In several donors, dominant clonotypes made up roughly 28.3-65% of CD3+CD56-NKG2C+ cells.

This rearrangement joins TRBV12-3 or TRBV12-4 to TRBJ2-1, with D perhaps matching TRBD2 (5 bases). The source of this sequence is a man aged 50 or older who received an inactivated influenza vaccine. Material: PBMCs from blood, obtained on the day of vaccination. The DNA of the CDR3 is TGTGCCAGCAGTTCATCCAGCGGTACACAGTTCTTC. Translating it yields CASSSSSGTQFF.